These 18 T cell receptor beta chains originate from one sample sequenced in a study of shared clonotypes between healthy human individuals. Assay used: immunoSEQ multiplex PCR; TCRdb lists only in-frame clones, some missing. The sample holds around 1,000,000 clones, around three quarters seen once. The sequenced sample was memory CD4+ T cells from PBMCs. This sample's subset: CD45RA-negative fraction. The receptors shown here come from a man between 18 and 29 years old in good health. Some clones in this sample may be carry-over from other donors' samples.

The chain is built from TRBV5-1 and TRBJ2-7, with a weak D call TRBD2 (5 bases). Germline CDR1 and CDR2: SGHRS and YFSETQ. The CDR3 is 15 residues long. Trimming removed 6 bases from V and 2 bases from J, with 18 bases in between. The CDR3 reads CASKSFVGSTYEQYF. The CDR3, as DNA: TGCGCCAGCAAGAGTTTTGTTGGGAGCACCTACGAGCAGTACTTC.

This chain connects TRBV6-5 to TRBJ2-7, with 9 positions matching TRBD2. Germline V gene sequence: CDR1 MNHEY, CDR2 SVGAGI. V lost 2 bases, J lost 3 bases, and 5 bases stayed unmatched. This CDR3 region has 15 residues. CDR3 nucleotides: TGTGCCAGCAGTTACCTAGGCGGGAGGGACTACGAGCAGTACTTC. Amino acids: CASSYLGGRDYEQYF.

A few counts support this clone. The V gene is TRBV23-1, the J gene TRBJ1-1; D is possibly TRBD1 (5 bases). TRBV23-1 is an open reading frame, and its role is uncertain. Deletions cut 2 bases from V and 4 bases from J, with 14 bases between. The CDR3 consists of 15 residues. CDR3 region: CASSQAHRLFTEAFF. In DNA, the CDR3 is TGCGCCAGCAGTCAAGCCCACAGGTTATTCACTGAAGCTTTCTTT.

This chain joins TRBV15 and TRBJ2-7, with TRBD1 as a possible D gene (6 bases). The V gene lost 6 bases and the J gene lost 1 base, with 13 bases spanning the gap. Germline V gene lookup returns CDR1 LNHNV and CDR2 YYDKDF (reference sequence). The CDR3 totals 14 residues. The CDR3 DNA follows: TGTGCCACCAGGCGGACAGTGGGGTCCTACGAGCAGTACTTC. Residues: CATRRTVGSYEQYF.

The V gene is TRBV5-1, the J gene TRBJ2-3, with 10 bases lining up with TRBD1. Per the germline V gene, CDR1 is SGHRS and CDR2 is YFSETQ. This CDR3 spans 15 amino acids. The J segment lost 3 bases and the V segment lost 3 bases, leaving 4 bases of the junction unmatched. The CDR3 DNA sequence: TGCGCCAGCAGCTGGCCGGGACAGGGGACAGATACGCAGTATTTT. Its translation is CASSWPGQGTDTQYF.

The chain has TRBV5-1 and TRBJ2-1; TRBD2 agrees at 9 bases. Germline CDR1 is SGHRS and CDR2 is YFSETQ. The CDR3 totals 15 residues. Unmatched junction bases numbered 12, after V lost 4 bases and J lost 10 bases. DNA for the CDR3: TGCGCCAGCAGCCCTCAGGCGGGAGGGTTGTCGGAGCAGTTCTTC. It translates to CASSPQAGGLSEQFF.

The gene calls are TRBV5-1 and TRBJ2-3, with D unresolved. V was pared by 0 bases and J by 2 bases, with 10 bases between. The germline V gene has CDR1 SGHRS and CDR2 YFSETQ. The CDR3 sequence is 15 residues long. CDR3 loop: CASSLEIGSTDTQYF. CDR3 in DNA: TGCGCCAGCAGCTTGGAGATTGGGTCCACAGATACGCAGTATTTT.

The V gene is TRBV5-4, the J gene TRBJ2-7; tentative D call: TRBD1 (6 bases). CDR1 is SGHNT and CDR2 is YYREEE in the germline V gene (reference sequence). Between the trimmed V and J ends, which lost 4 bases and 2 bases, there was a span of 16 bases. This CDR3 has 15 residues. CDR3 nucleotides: TGTGCCAGCAGCCAAGGGACACAAGCCGCCTACGAGCAGTACTTC. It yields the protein CASSQGTQAAYEQYF.

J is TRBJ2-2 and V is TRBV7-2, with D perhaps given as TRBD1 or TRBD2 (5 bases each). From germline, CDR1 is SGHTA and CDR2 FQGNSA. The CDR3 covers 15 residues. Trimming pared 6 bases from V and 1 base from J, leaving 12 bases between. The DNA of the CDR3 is TGTGCCAGCAGTTTGGGACGGGTGAACACCGGGGAGCTGTTTTTT. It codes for CASSLGRVNTGELFF. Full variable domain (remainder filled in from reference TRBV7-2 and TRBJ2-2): GAGVSQSPSNKVTEKGKDVELRCDPISGHTALYWYRQSLGQGLEFLIYFQGNSAPDKSGLPSDRFSAERTGGSVSTLTIQRTQQEDSAVYLCASSLGRVNTGELFFGEGSRLTVL.

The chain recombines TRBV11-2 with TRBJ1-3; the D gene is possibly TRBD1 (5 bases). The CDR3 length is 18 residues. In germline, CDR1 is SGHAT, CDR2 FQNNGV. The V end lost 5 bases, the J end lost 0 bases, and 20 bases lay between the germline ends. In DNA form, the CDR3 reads TGTGCCAGCAGCCCCTCCGTTGGGGCGGGGAACTCTGGAAACACCATATATTTT. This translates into CASSPSVGAGNSGNTIYF.

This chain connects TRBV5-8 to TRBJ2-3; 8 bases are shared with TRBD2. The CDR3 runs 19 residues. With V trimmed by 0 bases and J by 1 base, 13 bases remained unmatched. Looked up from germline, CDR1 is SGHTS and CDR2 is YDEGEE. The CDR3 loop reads CASSLAKWFGRDRTDTQYF. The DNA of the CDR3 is TGTGCCAGCAGCTTGGCCAAGTGGTTCGGGAGGGACCGCACAGATACGCAGTATTTT.

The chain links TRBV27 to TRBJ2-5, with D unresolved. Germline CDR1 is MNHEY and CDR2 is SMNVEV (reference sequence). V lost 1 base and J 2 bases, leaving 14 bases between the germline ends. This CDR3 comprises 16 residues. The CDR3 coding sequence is TGTGCCAGCAGTTTATTCTCAGGCTCCGGGCAAGAGACCCAGTACTTC. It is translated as CASSLFSGSGQETQYF.

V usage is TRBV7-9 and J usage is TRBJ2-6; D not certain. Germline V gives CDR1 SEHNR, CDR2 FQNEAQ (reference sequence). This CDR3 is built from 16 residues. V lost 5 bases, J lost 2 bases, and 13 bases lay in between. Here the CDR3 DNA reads TGTGCCAGCAGCCGGTTCATGGGCGCTGGGGCCAACGTCCTGACTTTC. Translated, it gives CASSRFMGAGANVLTF.

CDR3 region: CASSPWQANTEAFF. The CDR3 DNA reads as TGTGCCAGCTCACCGTGGCAGGCGAACACTGAAGCTTTCTTT. The J gene is TRBJ1-1, the V gene TRBV18; D remains unclear. V lost 3 bases, J lost 1 base, and 9 bases lay in between. From germline, CDR1 is KGHSH and CDR2 LQKENI. The CDR3 totals 14 residues. The entire variable domain, with the rest obtained from reference TRBV18 and TRBJ1-1, is as follows: NAGVMQNPRHLVRRRGQEARLRCSPMKGHSHVYWYRQLPEEGLKFMVYLQKENIIDESGMPKERFSAEFPKEGPSILRIQQVVRGDSAAYFCASSPWQANTEAFFGQGTRLTVV.

The CDR3 region has the DNA TGTGCCAGTAGTACACTAACAGGGGTCGGCAATCAGCCCCAGCATTTT. It specifies CASSTLTGVGNQPQHF. The chain uses TRBV19 and TRBJ1-5; 7 positions match TRBD1. The ends lost 4 bases at V and 2 bases at J; junction bases unmatched: 8. Per germline, CDR1 LNHDA and CDR2 SQIVND (reference sequence). There are 16 residues in the CDR3.

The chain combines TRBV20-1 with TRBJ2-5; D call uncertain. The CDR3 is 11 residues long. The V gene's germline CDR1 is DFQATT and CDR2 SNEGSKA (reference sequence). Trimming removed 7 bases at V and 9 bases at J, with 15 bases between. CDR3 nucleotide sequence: TGCAGTGTCCCCACCCGTCTGGCCCAGTACTTC. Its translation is CSVPTRLAQYF.

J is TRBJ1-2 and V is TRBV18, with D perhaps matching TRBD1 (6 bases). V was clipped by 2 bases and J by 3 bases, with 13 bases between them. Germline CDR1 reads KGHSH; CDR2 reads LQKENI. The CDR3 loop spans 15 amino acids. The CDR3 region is CASSPSTGLDYGYTF. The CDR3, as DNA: TGTGCCAGCTCACCATCTACAGGGTTGGACTATGGCTACACCTTC.

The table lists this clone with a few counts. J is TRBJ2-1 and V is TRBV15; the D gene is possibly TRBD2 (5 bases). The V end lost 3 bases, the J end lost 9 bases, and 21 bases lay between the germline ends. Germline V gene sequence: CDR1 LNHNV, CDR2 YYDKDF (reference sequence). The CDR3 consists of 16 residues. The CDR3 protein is CATSRLPLWESGEQFF. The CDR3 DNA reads TGTGCCACCAGCAGGCTGCCGTTGTGGGAGAGCGGTGAGCAGTTCTTC.